Listed below are T cell receptor beta chains from one sample, sequenced in a study of PD-1 blockade in classical Hodgkin lymphoma. Using immunoSEQ multiplex PCR, the repertoire was profiled, and TCRdb retains in-frame clones only, with some absent. The sample lists tens of thousands of clones, 70% to 90% seen once, with about 8% in the top ten. Sequenced material: peripheral blood mononuclear cells (PBMCs), taken before the fourth cycle of nivolumab. These receptors came from a human donor with classical Hodgkin lymphoma. Both conserved end residues are part of each CDR3. Expanded clones are given a class, and other clones once, few, many or no size at all.

v_call	j_call	clone_size	cdr3_aa
TRBV6-5	TRBJ2-2	once	CASRLSHTGELFF
TRBV6-1	TRBJ1-2	NA	CASSVPPGYGYTF
TRBV11-2	TRBJ1-2	once	CASSLGGYYGYTF
TRBV10-3	TRBJ1-1	NA	CATLGGSGTEAFF
TRBV28	TRBJ1-5	NA	CASSPLGRTGGGQPQHF
TRBV7-8	TRBJ2-2	NA	CASSPTGELFF
TRBV5-1	TRBJ2-1	NA	CASSLGTSSYNEQFF
TRBV4-1	TRBJ1-1	NA	CASSQVYSSNTEAFF
TRBV5-4	TRBJ2-7	NA	CASSLVPGSPWEQYF
TRBV15	TRBJ1-5	NA	CATSRRDAGLMGNQPQHF
TRBV18	TRBJ1-4	NA	CASSPGRRGYEKLFF
TRBV7-9	TRBJ1-5	NA	CASSSSTGVSQPQHF
TRBV5-6	TRBJ1-1	NA	CASSPRQGRFVTEAFF
TRBV5-1	TRBJ2-5	NA	CASNDRGDLGTQYF
TRBV11-2	TRBJ1-1	NA	CASSLELGGWTEAFF
TRBV2	TRBJ2-1	NA	CASSPLAASEQFF
TRBV7-9	TRBJ2-2	NA	CASSSTAGGNTGELFF
TRBV6-5	TRBJ2-2	NA	CASSRTGGILGELFF
TRBV27	TRBJ1-5	NA	CASSPRTGNQPQHF
TRBV5-1	TRBJ2-1	NA	CASSLVGVYEQFF
TRBV9	TRBJ1-6	NA	CASSVVAEGDSPLHF
TRBV11-2	TRBJ2-2	NA	CASSLTGPGELFF
TRBV5-5	TRBJ2-7	NA	CASTPRGREVEEQYF
TRBV6-6	TRBJ1-2	NA	CASTPGVNYGYTF
TRBV5-6	TRBJ1-6	NA	CASSLSGGLSYNSPLHF
TRBV6-5	TRBJ2-5	NA	CASSYGQLRRETQYF
TRBV5-1	TRBJ2-5	NA	CASSRGAERTQYF
TRBV29-1	TRBJ2-5	NA	CSVGSSGGYQETQYF